The 10 T cell receptor beta chains given below trace back to one sample, sequenced in a study of cytomegalovirus exposure and HLA in healthy donors. PCR amplification relied on 60 Vbeta primers (plus 13 Jbeta primers). This table comes from immunoSEQ multiplex PCR, and its TCRdb copy is limited to in-frame clones, with some not included. The sample lists around 200,000 clones, around four fifths seen once, with more than 1.5% in the top ten. Input material: PBMCs. Receptors were obtained from a middle-aged man in good health and CMV-seronegative.

V gene TRBV4-1 combines with J gene TRBJ2-5; 7 bases map to TRBD1. The J segment lost 6 bases and the V segment lost 2 bases, leaving 9 bases of the junction unmatched. There are 15 residues in the CDR3. Per the germline V gene, CDR1 is MGHRA and CDR2 is YSYEKL. CDR3 region: CASSQHGQEMQTQYF. For the CDR3, the DNA is TGCGCCAGCAGCCAACATGGACAGGAGATGCAGACCCAGTACTTC.

The rearrangement uses TRBV19 and TRBJ2-5; D might be TRBD1 (6 bases). The CDR3 is 15 residues long. Germline V lookup: CDR1 LNHDA, CDR2 SQIVND (reference sequence). Between the trimmed V and J ends, which lost 3 bases and 4 bases, there was a span of 15 bases. This chain's CDR3 is CASSIQGNNLETQYF. For the CDR3, the DNA is TGTGCCAGTAGTATCCAGGGGAATAATCTAGAGACCCAGTACTTC.

The chain joins TRBV11-3 to TRBJ2-7, with TRBD1 matching over 10 bases. Germline loops: CDR1 SGHNT, CDR2 YENEEA. There are 14 residues in the CDR3. After removal of 4 bases from V and 6 bases from J, the junction contained 6 bases not matched to a gene. The CDR3 region is CASSSGTGDSEQYF. CDR3 DNA: TGTGCCAGCAGCTCAGGGACAGGGGACTCCGAGCAGTACTTC. The full variable domain, rest sourced from reference TRBV11-3 and TRBJ2-7, is EAGVVQSPRYKIIEKKQPVAFWCNPISGHNTLYWYLQNLGQGPELLIRYENEEAVDDSQLPKDRFSAERLKGVDSTLKIQPAELGDSAVYLCASSSGTGDSEQYFGPGTRLTVT.

The J gene is TRBJ1-2, the V gene TRBV19; D perhaps matches TRBD1 (5 bases). Germline V gives CDR1 LNHDA, CDR2 SQIVND (reference sequence). This CDR3 is 18 amino acids long. V dropped 2 bases and J dropped 0 bases, with 19 bases sitting between them. CDR3 DNA sequence: TGTGCCAGTAGTATAAAAGGGAAAGGGGTACGACCTAACTATGGCTACACCTTC. Protein product: CASSIKGKGVRPNYGYTF.

This chain connects TRBV28 to TRBJ1-1; perhaps TRBD1 as D (5 bases). Trimming shortened V by 8 bases and J by 10 bases, and 17 bases separated the two germline ends. The CDR3 totals 12 residues. CDR1 is MDHEN and CDR2 is SYDVKM in the germline V gene. The CDR3 coding sequence is TGTGCCAGCGGGGCCCGCCCGGACGGAGCTTTCTTT. It is translated as CASGARPDGAFF.

The V gene is TRBV4-3, the J gene TRBJ2-2; 7 bases map to TRBD2. V gave up 0 bases and J gave up 4 bases; unmatched junction bases: 2. Germline values: CDR1 LGHNA, CDR2 YSLEER. The CDR3 extends over 15 amino acids. Here the CDR3 DNA reads TGCGCCAGCAGCCAAGATTGGGGGGGCACCGGGGAGCTGTTTTTT. This gives the protein CASSQDWGGTGELFF.

The chain has TRBV30 and TRBJ1-4, with D maybe TRBD1 (6 bases). In germline, CDR1 is GTSNPN, CDR2 SVGIG (reference sequence). CDR3 size: 15 residues. Trimming removed 1 base from V and 7 bases from J, with 16 bases in between. The CDR3 DNA sequence: TGTGCCTGGAGTGCGCTACAGGGAATTGGTGAAAAACTGTTTTTT. It encodes CAWSALQGIGEKLFF.

This chain connects TRBV9 to TRBJ2-5; 8 bases map to TRBD1. This CDR3 comprises 15 residues. Losses at the gene ends were 4 bases for V and 2 bases for J; bases not matched to a gene: 7. Germline CDR1 SGDLS, CDR2 YYNGEE. Here the CDR3 reads CASSPWGQEQETQYF. Written as DNA, the CDR3 is TGTGCCAGCAGCCCCTGGGGACAGGAACAAGAGACCCAGTACTTC.

The gene calls are TRBV20-1 and TRBJ2-7; maybe TRBD2 (5 bases). V was cut by 7 bases and J by 7 bases, with 5 bases left in between. This CDR3 comprises 8 residues. Germline-derived CDR1 and CDR2 are DFQATT and SNEGSKA (reference sequence). This chain's CDR3 is CSGEEQYF. CDR3 DNA sequence: TGCAGTGGGGAGGAGCAGTACTTC.

The V call is TRBV28, the J call TRBJ1-5, with TRBD1 matching over 7 bases. Germline CDR1 reads MDHEN; CDR2 reads SYDVKM. The CDR3 length is 15 residues. The trim removed 2 bases at V and 2 bases at J, leaving 3 bases unmatched. CDR3 sequence: CASSLGRGRNQPQHF. CDR3 DNA sequence: TGTGCCAGCAGTTTAGGTAGGGGGCGCAATCAGCCCCAGCATTTT.